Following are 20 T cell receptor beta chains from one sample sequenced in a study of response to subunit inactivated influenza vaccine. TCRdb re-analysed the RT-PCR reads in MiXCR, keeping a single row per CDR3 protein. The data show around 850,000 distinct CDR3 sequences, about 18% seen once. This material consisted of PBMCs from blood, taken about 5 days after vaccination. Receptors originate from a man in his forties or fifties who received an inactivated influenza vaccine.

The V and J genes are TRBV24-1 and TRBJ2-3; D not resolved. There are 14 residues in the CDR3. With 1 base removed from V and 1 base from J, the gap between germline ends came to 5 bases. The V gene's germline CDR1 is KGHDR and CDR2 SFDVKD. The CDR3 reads CATSDFRGTDTQYF. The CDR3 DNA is TGTGCCACCAGTGATTTTCGCGGCACAGATACGCAGTATTTT.

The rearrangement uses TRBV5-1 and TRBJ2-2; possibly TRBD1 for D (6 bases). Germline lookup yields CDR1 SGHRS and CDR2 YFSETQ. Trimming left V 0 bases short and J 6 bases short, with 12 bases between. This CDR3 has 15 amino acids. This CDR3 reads CASSLEQGFAGELFF. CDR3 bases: TGCGCCAGCAGCTTGGAACAGGGATTTGCCGGGGAGCTGTTTTTT.

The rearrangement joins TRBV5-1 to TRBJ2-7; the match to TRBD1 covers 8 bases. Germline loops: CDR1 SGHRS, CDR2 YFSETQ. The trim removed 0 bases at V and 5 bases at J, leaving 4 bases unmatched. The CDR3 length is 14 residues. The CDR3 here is CASSLGQGYHEQYF. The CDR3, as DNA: TGCGCCAGCAGCTTGGGACAGGGGTACCACGAGCAGTACTTC.

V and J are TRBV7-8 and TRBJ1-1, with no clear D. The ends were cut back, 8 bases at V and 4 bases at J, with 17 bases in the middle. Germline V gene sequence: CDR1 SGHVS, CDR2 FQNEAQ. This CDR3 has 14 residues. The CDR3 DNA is TGTGCCAGCTCGAAGGGTCCAGCGGGCACTGAAGCTTTCTTT. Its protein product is CASSKGPAGTEAFF.

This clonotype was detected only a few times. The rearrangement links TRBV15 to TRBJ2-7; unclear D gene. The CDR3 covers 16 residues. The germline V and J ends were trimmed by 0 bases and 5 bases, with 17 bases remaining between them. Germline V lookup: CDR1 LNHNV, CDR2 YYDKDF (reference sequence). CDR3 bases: TGTGCCACCAGCAGAGACGGTTTAGCCCCCTGGGACGAGCAGTACTTC. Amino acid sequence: CATSRDGLAPWDEQYF. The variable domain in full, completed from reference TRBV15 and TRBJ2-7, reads DAMVIQNPRYQVTQFGKPVTLSCSQTLNHNVMYWYQQKSSQAPKLLFHYYDKDFNNEADTPDNFQSRRPNTSFCFLDIRSPGLGDTAMYLCATSRDGLAPWDEQYFGPGTRLTVT.

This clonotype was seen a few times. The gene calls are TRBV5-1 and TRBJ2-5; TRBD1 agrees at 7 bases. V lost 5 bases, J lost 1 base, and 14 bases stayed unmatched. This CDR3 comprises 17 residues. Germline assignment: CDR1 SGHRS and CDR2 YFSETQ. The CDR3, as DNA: TGCGCCAGCAGAACCGGACAGGTTGGCGTTAGCCAAGAGACCCAGTACTTC. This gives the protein CASRTGQVGVSQETQYF.

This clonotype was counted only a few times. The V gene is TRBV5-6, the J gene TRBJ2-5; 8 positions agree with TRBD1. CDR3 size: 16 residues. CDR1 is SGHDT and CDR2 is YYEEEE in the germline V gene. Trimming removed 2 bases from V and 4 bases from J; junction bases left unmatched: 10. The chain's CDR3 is CASSFYDRGLGETQYF. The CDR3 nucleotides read TGTGCCAGCAGCTTCTATGACAGGGGCCTAGGAGAGACCCAGTACTTC.

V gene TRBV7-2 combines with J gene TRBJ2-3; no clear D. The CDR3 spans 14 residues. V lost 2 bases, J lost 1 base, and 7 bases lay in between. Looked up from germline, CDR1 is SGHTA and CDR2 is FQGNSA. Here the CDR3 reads CASSLPGRTDTQYF. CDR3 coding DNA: TGTGCCAGCAGCTTACCGGGCCGCACAGATACGCAGTATTTT.

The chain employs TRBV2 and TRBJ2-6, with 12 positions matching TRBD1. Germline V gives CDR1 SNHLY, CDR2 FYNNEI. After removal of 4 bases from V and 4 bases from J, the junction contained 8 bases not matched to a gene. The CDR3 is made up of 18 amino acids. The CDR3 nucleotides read TGTGCCAGCAGTGTCCCGGGACAGGGGGCGAAAGGGGCCAACGTCCTGACTTTC. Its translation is CASSVPGQGAKGANVLTF.

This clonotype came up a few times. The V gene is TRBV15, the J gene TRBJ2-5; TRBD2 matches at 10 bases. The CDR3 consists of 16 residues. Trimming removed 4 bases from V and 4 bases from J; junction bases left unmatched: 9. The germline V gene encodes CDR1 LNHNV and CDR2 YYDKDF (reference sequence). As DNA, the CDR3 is TGTGCCACCAGCACAATAATAGGACTAGCGGTAGAGACCCAGTACTTC. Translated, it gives CATSTIIGLAVETQYF.

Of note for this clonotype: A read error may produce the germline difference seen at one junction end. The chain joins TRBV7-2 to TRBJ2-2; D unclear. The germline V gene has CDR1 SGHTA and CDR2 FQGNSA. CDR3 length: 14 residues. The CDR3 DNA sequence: TGTGCCAGCAGCCCCCTGTACGCTTCCGGAGAGCTGTTTTTT. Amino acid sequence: CASSPLYASGELFF.

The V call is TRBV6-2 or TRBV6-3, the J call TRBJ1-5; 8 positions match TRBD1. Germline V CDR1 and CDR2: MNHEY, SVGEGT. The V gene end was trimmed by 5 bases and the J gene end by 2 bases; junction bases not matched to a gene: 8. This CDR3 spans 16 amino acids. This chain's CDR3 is CASSPRTGFGNQPQHF. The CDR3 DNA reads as TGTGCCAGCAGTCCCCGGACAGGGTTTGGCAATCAGCCCCAGCATTTT.

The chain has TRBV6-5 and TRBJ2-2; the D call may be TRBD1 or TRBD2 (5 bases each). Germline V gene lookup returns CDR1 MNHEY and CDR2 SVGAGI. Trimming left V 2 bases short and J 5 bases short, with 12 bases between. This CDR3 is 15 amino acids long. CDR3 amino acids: CASSYPMWGTGELFF. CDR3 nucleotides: TGTGCCAGCAGTTACCCGATGTGGGGGACCGGGGAGCTGTTTTTT.

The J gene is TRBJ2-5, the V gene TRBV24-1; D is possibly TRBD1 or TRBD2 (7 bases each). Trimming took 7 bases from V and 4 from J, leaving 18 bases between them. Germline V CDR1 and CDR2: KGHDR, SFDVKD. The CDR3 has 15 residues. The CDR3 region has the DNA TGTGCCACCAGCTCCCCGCAGGGGGGGAGAGAGACCCAGTACTTC. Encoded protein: CATSSPQGGRETQYF.

CDR3 coding DNA: TGCGCCAGCAGATCGTACCCACCTCTGAAGAACGGCGATGAGCAGTTCTTC. It translates to CASRSYPPLKNGDEQFF. The chain links TRBV5-1 to TRBJ2-1; D unresolved. The germline V gene encodes CDR1 SGHRS and CDR2 YFSETQ. The V end was cut by 5 bases, the J end by 8 bases, with 26 bases between. The CDR3 runs to 17 residues.

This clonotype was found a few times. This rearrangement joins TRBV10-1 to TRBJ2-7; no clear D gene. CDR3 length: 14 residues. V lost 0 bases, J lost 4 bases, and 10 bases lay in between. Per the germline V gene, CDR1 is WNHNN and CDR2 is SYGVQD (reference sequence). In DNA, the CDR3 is TGCGCCAGCAGTGAGTCGCCGACGGCTTACGAGCAGTACTTC. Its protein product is CASSESPTAYEQYF.

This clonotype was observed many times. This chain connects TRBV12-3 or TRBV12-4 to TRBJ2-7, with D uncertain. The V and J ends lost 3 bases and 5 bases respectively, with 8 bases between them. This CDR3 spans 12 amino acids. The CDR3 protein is CASSFGGNEQYF. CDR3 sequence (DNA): TGTGCCAGCAGTTTCGGCGGAAACGAGCAGTACTTC.

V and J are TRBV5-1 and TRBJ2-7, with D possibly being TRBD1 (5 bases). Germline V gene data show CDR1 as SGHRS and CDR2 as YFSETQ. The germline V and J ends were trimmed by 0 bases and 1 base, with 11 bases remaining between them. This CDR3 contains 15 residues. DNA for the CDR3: TGCGCCAGCAGCTTGGAGCGAGCAGGGTCCTACGAGCAGTACTTC. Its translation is CASSLERAGSYEQYF. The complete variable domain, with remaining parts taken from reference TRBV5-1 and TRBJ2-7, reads KAGVTQTPRYLIKTRGQQVTLSCSPISGHRSVSWYQQTPGQGLQFLFEYFSETQRNKGNFPGRFSGRQFSNSRSEMNVSTLELGDSALYLCASSLERAGSYEQYFGPGTRLTVT.

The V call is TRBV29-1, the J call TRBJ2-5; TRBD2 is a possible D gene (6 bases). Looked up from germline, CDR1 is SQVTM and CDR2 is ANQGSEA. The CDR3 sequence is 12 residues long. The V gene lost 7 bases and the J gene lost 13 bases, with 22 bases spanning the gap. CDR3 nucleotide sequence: TGCAGCGCTTCCGTATCGGGACTGAGACTGTACTTC. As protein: CSASVSGLRLYF. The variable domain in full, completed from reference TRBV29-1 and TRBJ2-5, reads SAVISQKPSRDICQRGTSLTIQCQVDSQVTMMFWYRQQPGQSLTLIATANQGSEATYESGFVIDKFPISRPNLTFSTLTVSNMSPEDSSIYLCSASVSGLRLYFGPGTRLLVL.

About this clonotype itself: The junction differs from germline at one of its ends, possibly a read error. Here the CDR3 DNA reads TGTGCTAGCAGCCCGGACAGGGGAGGAGGGAAGACCCAGTACTTC. This sequence encodes CASSPDRGGGKTQYF. This chain uses TRBV7-7 with TRBJ2-5, with 9 nucleotides matching TRBD1. The CDR3 has 15 amino acids. CDR1 SSHAT and CDR2 FNYEAQ come from the germline V gene (reference sequence).